Below, 23 T cell receptor beta chains from the same sample are listed, as sequenced in a study of T-cell memory formation after mild COVID-19. TCRdb re-called the 5' RACE reads through MiXCR, storing one row per CDR3 protein. The sample has about 310,000 distinct CDR3 sequences, 15% to 20% seen once. Sequencing was done on a sample of PBMCs or a T cell subset sorted from them (not recorded which). These receptors were collected from a young man who had mild COVID-19 (a few samples of this study predate the infection). Cell type and time point are not known.

The chain couples TRBV6-5 to TRBJ2-2; D remains ambiguous. This CDR3 is built from 14 residues. V gave up 7 bases and J gave up 7 bases, with 16 bases separating them. The germline V gene encodes CDR1 MNHEY and CDR2 SVGAGI. The chain's CDR3 is CASKGFSGYGELFF. DNA of the CDR3: TGTGCCAGCAAAGGTTTTTCGGGTTACGGGGAGCTGTTTTTT.

This chain connects TRBV7-8 to TRBJ1-5; TRBD1 agrees at 8 bases. The ends lost 5 bases at V and 1 base at J; junction bases unmatched: 4. The CDR3 extends over 15 amino acids. Germline V lookup: CDR1 SGHVS, CDR2 FQNEAQ. The CDR3 DNA reads TGTGCCAGCAGCCCACAGGGGGACAGCAATCAGCCCCAGCATTTT. Its translation: CASSPQGDSNQPQHF.

The J gene is TRBJ2-5, the V gene TRBV7-6; 9 bases line up with TRBD1. Trimming cost V 5 bases and J 3 bases; bases outside gene matches: 10. CDR1 SGHVS and CDR2 FNYEAQ come from the germline V gene. The CDR3 loop spans 16 amino acids. DNA for the CDR3: TGTGCCAGCAGCCTAGGGCCGGGACAGGGTAAAGAGACCCAGTACTTC. Its translation is CASSLGPGQGKETQYF.

The rearrangement joins TRBV6-2 or TRBV6-3 to TRBJ1-1; the match to TRBD1 covers 10 bases. This CDR3 is 11 amino acids long. Germline assignment: CDR1 MNHEY and CDR2 SVGEGT. Losses at the gene ends were 11 bases for V and 11 bases for J; bases not matched to a gene: 8. The CDR3 DNA sequence: TGTGCCCTAGGACAGGGGGGTGCTGCTTTCTTT. Translation gives CALGQGGAAFF.

The chain recombines TRBV7-2 with TRBJ1-6; the match to TRBD1 covers 7 bases. After removal of 6 bases from V and 7 bases from J, the junction contained 6 bases not matched to a gene. Looked up from germline, CDR1 is SGHTA and CDR2 is FQGNSA. CDR3 length equals 14 residues. For the CDR3, the DNA is TGTGCCAGCAGAACGACAGGGTCCAATTCACCCCTCCACTTT. Encoded protein: CASRTTGSNSPLHF.

This clonotype was picked up many times. The CDR3 sequence is CASSPRDSNTGELFF. The CDR3 nucleotides are TGTGCCAGCAGCCCCCGGGACTCAAACACCGGGGAGCTGTTTTTT. The V gene is TRBV7-2, the J gene TRBJ2-2, with D tentatively TRBD2 (6 bases). This CDR3 is 15 amino acids long. Germline V gives CDR1 SGHTA, CDR2 FQGNSA. V was trimmed by 5 bases and J by 2 bases, leaving 12 bases between them.

This clonotype has just a few counts. The CDR3 DNA sequence: TGCAGCGCAGGGACAGGGGTCAATGAGCAGTTCTTC. Its protein is CSAGTGVNEQFF. V gene TRBV29-1 combines with J gene TRBJ2-1, with 10 nucleotides matching TRBD1. The CDR3 has 12 residues. V gave up 7 bases and J gave up 6 bases; unmatched junction bases: 3. From germline, CDR1 is SQVTM and CDR2 ANQGSEA.

V gene TRBV5-1 combines with J gene TRBJ1-1; possible D gene TRBD1, 5 bases. With 4 bases removed from V and 4 bases from J, the gap between germline ends came to 17 bases. The CDR3 is 15 amino acids. Germline loops: CDR1 SGHRS, CDR2 YFSETQ. The CDR3 spells CASSGGSGETTEAFF. In DNA, the CDR3 is TGCGCCAGCAGCGGGGGATCGGGGGAGACCACTGAAGCTTTCTTT.

This chain connects TRBV20-1 to TRBJ1-1; 7 positions match TRBD1. The CDR3 has 14 amino acids. The germline V gene has CDR1 DFQATT and CDR2 SNEGSKA (reference sequence). The CDR3 nucleotides read TGCAGGCCCCGCCACAGGGGTGCAGGGACTGAAGCTTTCTTT. Protein product: CRPRHRGAGTEAFF.

The chain has TRBV20-1 and TRBJ2-3; the D is unclear. V was cut by 2 bases and J by 1 base, with 13 bases left in between. The germline V gene has CDR1 DFQATT and CDR2 SNEGSKA (reference sequence). The CDR3 runs to 15 residues. DNA for the CDR3: TGCAGTGCTAGACCGCCCCGTGAAGGCACAGATACGCAGTATTTT. Translation gives CSARPPREGTDTQYF.

The CDR3 sequence is CASSQGTRDYGYTF. CDR3 sequence (DNA): TGTGCCAGCAGCCAAGGGACCAGGGACTATGGCTACACCTTC. This chain connects TRBV9 to TRBJ1-2; tentative D call: TRBD1 (5 bases). This CDR3 spans 14 amino acids. Germline lookup yields CDR1 SGDLS and CDR2 YYNGEE. V was clipped by 4 bases and J by 3 bases, with 13 bases between them.

This clonotype was picked up many times. V gene TRBV6-4 combines with J gene TRBJ2-3, with D possibly matching TRBD2 (6 bases). The V gene's germline CDR1 is MRHNA and CDR2 SNTAGT. V was clipped by 5 bases and J by 0 bases, with 12 bases between them. The length of the CDR3 is 15 residues. The CDR3 nucleotides are TGTGCCAGCAGTCTGACGGCGGGGAGCACAGATACGCAGTATTTT. It is translated as CASSLTAGSTDTQYF.

This clonotype showed up just a few times. V is TRBV7-9 and J is TRBJ2-2, with 9 bases identical to TRBD1. The ends lost 5 bases at V and 7 bases at J; junction bases unmatched: 11. This CDR3 spans 16 amino acids. Germline V gene data show CDR1 as SEHNR and CDR2 as FQNEAQ (reference sequence). This chain's CDR3 is CASSPQTGGSVGELFF. CDR3 nucleotides: TGTGCCAGCAGCCCCCAGACAGGGGGTTCGGTCGGGGAGCTGTTTTTT.

This rearrangement joins TRBV5-1 to TRBJ1-1; perhaps TRBD1 as D (6 bases). V lost 6 bases and J lost 1, with 16 bases in between. In germline, CDR1 is SGHRS, CDR2 YFSETQ. The CDR3 has 15 amino acids. In nucleotides, the CDR3 is TGCGCCAGCACCCCGGGTCGGGGGCAGAACACTGAAGCTTTCTTT. Encoded protein: CASTPGRGQNTEAFF.

This sequence joins TRBV5-4 and TRBJ1-4; D gene unclear. The CDR3 extends over 13 amino acids. The V gene's germline CDR1 is SGHNT and CDR2 YYREEE (reference sequence). Trimming pared 5 bases from V and 0 bases from J, leaving 5 bases between. DNA for the CDR3: TGTGCCAGCAGTGGAGCAACTAATGAAAAACTGTTTTTT. Amino acid sequence: CASSGATNEKLFF.

This chain uses TRBV29-1 with TRBJ2-5, with D hard to call. From germline, CDR1 is SQVTM and CDR2 ANQGSEA. The CDR3 extends over 13 amino acids. The V end was cut by 6 bases, the J end by 1 base, with 12 bases between. The CDR3 spells CSVDQAAQETQYF. The CDR3 nucleotides are TGCAGCGTCGATCAAGCCGCCCAAGAGACCCAGTACTTC.

V and J are TRBV7-2 and TRBJ1-5; D remains ambiguous. Deletions cut 2 bases from V and 9 bases from J, with 11 bases between. The CDR3 loop spans 13 amino acids. In germline, CDR1 is SGHTA, CDR2 FQGNSA. This CDR3 reads CASSLRAWGPQHF. In DNA, the CDR3 is TGTGCCAGCAGCTTAAGGGCCTGGGGGCCCCAGCATTTT.

Only a few counts were recorded for this clonotype. The chain's CDR3 is CAIMKGGQETQYF. The CDR3 DNA follows: TGTGCCATCATGAAAGGGGGACAAGAGACCCAGTACTTC. The chain carries TRBV10-3 and TRBJ2-5; the D gene is possibly TRBD1 (6 bases). Germline CDR1 is ENHRY and CDR2 is SYGVKD. V dropped 7 bases and J dropped 2 bases, with 11 bases sitting between them. This CDR3 comprises 13 residues.

This clonotype was picked up a small number of times. The J gene is TRBJ1-1, the V gene TRBV7-2; weak D call: TRBD1 (5 bases). Germline lookup yields CDR1 SGHTA and CDR2 FQGNSA. The CDR3 runs to 15 residues. Trimming removed 5 bases from V and 1 base from J, with 14 bases in between. CDR3 DNA: TGTGCCAGCAGCCCAACAGGAGATAAGAACACTGAAGCTTTCTTT. Protein sequence: CASSPTGDKNTEAFF. Full variable domain (remainder filled in from reference TRBV7-2 and TRBJ1-1): GAGVSQSPSNKVTEKGKDVELRCDPISGHTALYWYRQSLGQGLEFLIYFQGNSAPDKSGLPSDRFSAERTGGSVSTLTIQRTQQEDSAVYLCASSPTGDKNTEAFFGQGTRLTVV.

This clonotype was seen once. The V gene is TRBV11-2, the J gene TRBJ1-4; a weak D match, TRBD1 (6 bases). The germline V gene encodes CDR1 SGHAT and CDR2 FQNNGV. The CDR3 covers 13 residues. V was cut by 5 bases and J by 7 bases, with 11 bases left in between. The CDR3 region has the DNA TGTGCCAGCAGCACAGGGATGGGTGAAAAACTGTTTTTT. Translated: CASSTGMGEKLFF.

The chain joins TRBV6-5 to TRBJ2-7; either TRBD1 or TRBD2 may fit D (5 bases each). V shed 8 bases and J shed 2 bases, with 13 bases lying between them. This CDR3 contains 13 residues. Germline V gives CDR1 MNHEY, CDR2 SVGAGI. Written as DNA, the CDR3 is TGTGCCAGCGTGGGGGAAGGCACCTACGAGCAGTACTTC. It yields the protein CASVGEGTYEQYF.

This clonotype has a single count. CDR3 sequence (DNA): TGCGCCAGCAGCATGGGAGGGACTGAAGCTTTCTTT. Its protein product is CASSMGGTEAFF. The chain combines TRBV5-1 with TRBJ1-1; D uncertain. CDR3 length: 12 residues. The germline CDR1 and CDR2 sequences are SGHRS and YFSETQ. Trimming cost V 4 bases and J 5 bases, with 9 bases left between them.

The gene calls are TRBV18 and TRBJ2-3; 10 positions match TRBD2. The V gene end was trimmed by 5 bases and the J gene end by 3 bases; junction bases not matched to a gene: 5. CDR1 KGHSH and CDR2 LQKENI come from the germline V gene. The CDR3 runs to 15 residues. The chain's CDR3 is CASSENSGGTDTQYF. The CDR3 bases are TGTGCCAGCTCAGAGAATAGCGGGGGGACAGATACGCAGTATTTT.